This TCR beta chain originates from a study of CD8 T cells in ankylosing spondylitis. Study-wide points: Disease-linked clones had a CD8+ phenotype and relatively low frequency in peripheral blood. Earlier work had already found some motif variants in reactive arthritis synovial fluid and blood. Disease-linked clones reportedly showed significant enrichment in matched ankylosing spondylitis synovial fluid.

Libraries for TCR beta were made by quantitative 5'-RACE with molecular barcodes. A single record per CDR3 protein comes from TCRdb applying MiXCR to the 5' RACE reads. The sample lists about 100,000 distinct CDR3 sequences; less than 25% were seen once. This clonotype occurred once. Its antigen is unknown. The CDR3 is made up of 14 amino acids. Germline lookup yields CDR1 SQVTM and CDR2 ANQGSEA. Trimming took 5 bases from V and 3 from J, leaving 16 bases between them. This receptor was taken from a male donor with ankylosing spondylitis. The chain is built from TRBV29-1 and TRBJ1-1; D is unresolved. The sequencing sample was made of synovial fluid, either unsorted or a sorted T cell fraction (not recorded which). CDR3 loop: CSVRPSRLYTEAFF. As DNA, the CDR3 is TGCAGCGTTCGACCGTCTCGGCTGTACACTGAAGCTTTCTTT.